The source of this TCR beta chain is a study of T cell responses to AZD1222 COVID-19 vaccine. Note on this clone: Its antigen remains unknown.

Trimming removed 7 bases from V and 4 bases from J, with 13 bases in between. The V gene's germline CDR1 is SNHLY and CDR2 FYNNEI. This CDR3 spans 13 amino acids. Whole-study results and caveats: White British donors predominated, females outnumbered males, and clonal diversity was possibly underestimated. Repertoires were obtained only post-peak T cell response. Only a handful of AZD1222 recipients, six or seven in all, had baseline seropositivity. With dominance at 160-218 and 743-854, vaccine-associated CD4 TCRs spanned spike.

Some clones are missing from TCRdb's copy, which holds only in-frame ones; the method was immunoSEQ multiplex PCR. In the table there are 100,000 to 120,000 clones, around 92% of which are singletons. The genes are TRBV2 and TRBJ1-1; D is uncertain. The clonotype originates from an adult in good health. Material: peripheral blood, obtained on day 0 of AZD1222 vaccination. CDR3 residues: CASITTLATEAFF. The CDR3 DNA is TGTGCCAGCATCACGACCCTCGCCACTGAAGCTTTCTTT. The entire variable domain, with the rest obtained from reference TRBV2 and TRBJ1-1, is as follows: EPEVTQTPSHQVTQMGQEVILRCVPISNHLYFYWYRQILGQKVEFLVSFYNNEISEKSEIFDDQFSVERPDGSNFTLKIRSTKLEDSAMYFCASITTLATEAFFGQGTRLTVV.